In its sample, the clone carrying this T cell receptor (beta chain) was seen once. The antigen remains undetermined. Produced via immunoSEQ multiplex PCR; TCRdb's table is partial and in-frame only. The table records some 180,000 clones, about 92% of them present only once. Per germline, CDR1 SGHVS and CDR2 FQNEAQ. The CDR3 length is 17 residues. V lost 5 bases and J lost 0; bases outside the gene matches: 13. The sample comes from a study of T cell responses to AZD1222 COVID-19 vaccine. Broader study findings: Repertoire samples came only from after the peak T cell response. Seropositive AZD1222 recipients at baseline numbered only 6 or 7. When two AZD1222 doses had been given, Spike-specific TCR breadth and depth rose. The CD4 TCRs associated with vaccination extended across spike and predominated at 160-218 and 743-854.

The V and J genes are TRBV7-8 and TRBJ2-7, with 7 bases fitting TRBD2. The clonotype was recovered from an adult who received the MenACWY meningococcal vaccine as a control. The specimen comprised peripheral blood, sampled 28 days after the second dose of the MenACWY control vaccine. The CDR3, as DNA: TGTGCCAGCAGCAGCTTAGTGGCTGGCGGGAGCTCCTACGAGCAGTACTTC. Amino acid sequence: CASSSLVAGGSSYEQYF.